These 3 T cell receptor beta chains were sequenced from one sample in a study of blood T cell repertoires in COVID-19. Profiling relied on immunoSEQ multiplex PCR, and the TCRdb table lists in-frame clones only, not all of them. The top ten clones hold 10% to 15% of a sample with around 300,000 clones, 85% of them seen once. The sample consisted of peripheral blood. The source is a human donor in a cohort sampled during active COVID-19.

The chain uses TRBV7-2 and TRBJ1-2; possible D gene TRBD1, 5 bases. V was trimmed by 3 bases and J by 7 bases, leaving 18 bases between them. This CDR3 has 15 residues. Per germline, CDR1 SGHTA and CDR2 FQGNSA. The CDR3 region has the DNA TGTGCCAGCAGCTTTCTCATTGTCGGGGGGGTTGGCTACACCTTC. It codes for CASSFLIVGGVGYTF.

This clone was picked up a small number of times. The chain couples TRBV7-2 to TRBJ1-3; D is unclear. V was clipped by 1 base and J by 0 bases, with 10 bases between them. This CDR3 has 16 amino acids. Germline-derived CDR1 and CDR2 are SGHTA and FQGNSA. CDR3 coding DNA: TGTGCCAGCAGCTTAGGCCAGGTCAGCTCTGGAAACACCATATATTTT. This sequence encodes CASSLGQVSSGNTIYF.

The chain links TRBV5-1 to TRBJ1-4, with D unclear. The V gene lost 5 bases and the J gene lost 0 bases, with 8 bases spanning the gap. The CDR3 runs to 14 residues. From germline, CDR1 is SGHRS and CDR2 YFSETQ. CDR3 nucleotide sequence: TGCGCCAGCAGGGCCGATGCAACTAATGAAAAACTGTTTTTT. Translation gives CASRADATNEKLFF. Looking up the rest from reference TRBV5-1 and TRBJ1-4 gives the full variable domain: KAGVTQTPRYLIKTRGQQVTLSCSPISGHRSVSWYQQTPGQGLQFLFEYFSETQRNKGNFPGRFSGRQFSNSRSEMNVSTLELGDSALYLCASRADATNEKLFFGSGTQLSVL.